This T cell receptor (beta chain) emerged from a study of blood T cell repertoires in COVID-19. The CDR3 contains 12 residues. The V end was cut by 4 bases, the J end by 8 bases, with 10 bases between. TCRdb's table, derived via immunoSEQ multiplex PCR, lists solely in-frame clones and lacks some. The sample contains some 220,000 clones, roughly 85% of which appear only once. The material sequenced was peripheral blood. This receptor was obtained from a woman between 70 and 85 years old with COVID-19, enrolled during active disease. V and J are TRBV12-3 or TRBV12-4 and TRBJ2-3; D not certain. The CDR3 sequence is CASSYKTRTQYF. The CDR3 region has the DNA TGTGCCAGCAGTTACAAAACCCGTACGCAGTATTTT.